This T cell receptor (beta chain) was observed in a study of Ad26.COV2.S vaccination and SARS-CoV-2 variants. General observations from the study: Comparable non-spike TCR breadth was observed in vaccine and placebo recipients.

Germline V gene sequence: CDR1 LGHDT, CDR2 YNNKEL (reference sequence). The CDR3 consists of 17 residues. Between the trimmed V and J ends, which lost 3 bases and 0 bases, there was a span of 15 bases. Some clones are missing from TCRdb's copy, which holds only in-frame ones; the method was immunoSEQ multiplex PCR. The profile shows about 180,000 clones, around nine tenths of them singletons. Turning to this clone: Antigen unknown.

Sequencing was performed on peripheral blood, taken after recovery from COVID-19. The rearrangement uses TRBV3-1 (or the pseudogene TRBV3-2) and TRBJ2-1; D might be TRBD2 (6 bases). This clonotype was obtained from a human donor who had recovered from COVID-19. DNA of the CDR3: TGTGCCAGCAGCCAGGATACTAGCCGGTACTCCTACAATGAGCAGTTCTTC. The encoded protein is CASSQDTSRYSYNEQFF.